The rows below give T cell receptor beta chains drawn from one sample of a study of response to subunit inactivated influenza vaccine. TCRdb used MiXCR to reprocess the RT-PCR reads, holding one entry per CDR3 protein. The profile shows approximately 500,000 distinct CDR3 sequences, around 13% of them singletons. The sample consisted of PBMCs from blood, taken roughly 12 days after vaccination. The source is a man between 45 and 60 years old who received an inactivated influenza vaccine. CDR3s include the opening cysteine and the closing phenylalanine or tryptophan. The D gene is left open where the match is weak. Some rows have no size entry. The others give once, few or many, or a class for an expanded clone.

j_gene	d_gene	abundance	v_gene	CDR3nt	CDR3aa
TRBJ2-5	TRBD2	.	TRBV9	TGTGCCAGCAGCGTAGGACTGCGGGAGAAAGAGACCCAGTACTTC	CASSVGLREKETQYF
TRBJ2-5	.	few	TRBV20-1	TGCAGTGCTAGAGCCCGACAGGACAACCAAGAGACCCAGTACTTC	CSARARQDNQETQYF
TRBJ2-7	TRBD1	.	TRBV10-2	TGCGCCAGCAGTGAAGCACAGGGGATAGCCTACGAGCAGTACTTC	CASSEAQGIAYEQYF
TRBJ2-5	TRBD2	.	TRBV3-1	TGTGCCAGCACTCTAGCGGGAGCGAGCGAGACCCAGTACTTC	CASTLAGASETQYF
TRBJ2-3	TRBD2	many	TRBV29-1	TGCAGCTTATTTCTAGCGGGAGTCGGAGATACGCAGTATTTT	CSLFLAGVGDTQYF
TRBJ2-3	.	.	TRBV29-1	TGCAGCGTTGGCCCTAACAGGGTTGGCACAGATACGCAGTATTTT	CSVGPNRVGTDTQYF
TRBJ1-5	.	few	TRBV10-1	TGCGCCGGTTGCACCGGTAGCAATCAGCCCCAGCATTTT	CAGCTGSNQPQHF
TRBJ2-6	.	few	TRBV7-9	TGTGCCATCGAAGCTGGGGCCAACGTCCTGACTTTC	CAIEAGANVLTF
TRBJ2-1	TRBD2	.	TRBV4-2	TGTGCCAGCAGCCAAGATCTCAAGACTAGCGGGAGCAATGAGCAGTTCTTC	CASSQDLKTSGSNEQFF
TRBJ2-3	.	few	TRBV6-5	TGTGCCAGCAGTTACTCGACCGGGCGAAGCACAGATACGCAGTATTTT	CASSYSTGRSTDTQYF
TRBJ2-1	.	few	TRBV5-1	TGCGCCAGCAGCTTGGCGGGATTGGGCCTCTCCTACAATGAGCAGTTCTTC	CASSLAGLGLSYNEQFF
TRBJ2-7	.	.	TRBV4-3	TGCGCCAGCAGCCAAGGAGGCAGGGTGTCCGAGCAGTACTTC	CASSQGGRVSEQYF
TRBJ2-3	.	few	TRBV6-1	TGTGCCAGCAGTCGCGAAGCCGGGACAAGAGGGACAGATACGCAGTATTTT	CASSREAGTRGTDTQYF
TRBJ2-7	TRBD2	few	TRBV20-1	TGCAGTGCTAGAAATGGAGCGGGAGGTCACCGCGAGCAGTACTTC	CSARNGAGGHREQYF
TRBJ1-1	TRBD1	.	TRBV7-9	TGTGCCAGCAGAGGGGACAGGGTGAACACTGAAGCTTTCTTT	CASRGDRVNTEAFF
TRBJ2-4	.	few	TRBV4-3	TGCGCCAGCAGCCAATTCTTCCGGGACCGAGGGGCCAAAAACATTCAGTACTTC	CASSQFFRDRGAKNIQYF
TRBJ2-7	.	.	TRBV3-1	TGTGCCAGCAGCCAGCACGGGACAAACTACGAGCAGTACTTC	CASSQHGTNYEQYF
TRBJ2-1	.	few	TRBV12-3/TRBV12-4	TGTGCCAGCGCCTTCGCCCGGTGGGGTGGTAGTTACAATGAGCAGTTCTTC	CASAFARWGGSYNEQFF
TRBJ2-2	.	few	TRBV6-1	TGTGCCAGCAGGCCTAACACGAACACCGGGGAGCTGTTTTTT	CASRPNTNTGELFF
TRBJ2-1	TRBD2	few	TRBV5-1	TGCGCCAGCAGCTTGGGGGGACTAGCGGGGCATGAGCAGTTCTTC	CASSLGGLAGHEQFF
TRBJ2-3	.	few	TRBV5-4	TGTGCCAGCAGCTCCGAGGACTCCACAGATACGCAGTATTTT	CASSSEDSTDTQYF
TRBJ2-5	.	few	TRBV28	TGTGCCAGCAGTTTGGGGACGGTAGTTAGTGAGACCCAGTACTTC	CASSLGTVVSETQYF